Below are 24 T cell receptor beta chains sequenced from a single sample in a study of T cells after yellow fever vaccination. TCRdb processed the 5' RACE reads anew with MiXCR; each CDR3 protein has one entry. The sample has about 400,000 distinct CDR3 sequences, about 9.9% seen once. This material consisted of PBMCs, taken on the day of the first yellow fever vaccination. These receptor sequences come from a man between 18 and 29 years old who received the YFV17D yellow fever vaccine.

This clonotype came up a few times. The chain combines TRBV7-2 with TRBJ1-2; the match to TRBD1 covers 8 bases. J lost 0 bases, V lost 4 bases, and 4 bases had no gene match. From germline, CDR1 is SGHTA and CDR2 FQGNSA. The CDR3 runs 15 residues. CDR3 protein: CASSSRGLANYGYTF. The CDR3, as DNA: TGTGCCAGCAGCTCCAGGGGGCTAGCTAACTATGGCTACACCTTC. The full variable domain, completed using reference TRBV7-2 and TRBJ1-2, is GAGVSQSPSNKVTEKGKDVELRCDPISGHTALYWYRQSLGQGLEFLIYFQGNSAPDKSGLPSDRFSAERTGGSVSTLTIQRTQQEDSAVYLCASSSRGLANYGYTFGSGTRLTVV.

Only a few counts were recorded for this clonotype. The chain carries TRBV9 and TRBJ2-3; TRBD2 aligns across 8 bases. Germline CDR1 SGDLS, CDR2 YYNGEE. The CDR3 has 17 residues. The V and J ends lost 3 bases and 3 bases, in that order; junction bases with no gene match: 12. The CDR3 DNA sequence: TGTGCCAGCAGCGCCCCTCCGACTAGCGAGACTACAGATACGCAGTATTTT. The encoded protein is CASSAPPTSETTDTQYF.

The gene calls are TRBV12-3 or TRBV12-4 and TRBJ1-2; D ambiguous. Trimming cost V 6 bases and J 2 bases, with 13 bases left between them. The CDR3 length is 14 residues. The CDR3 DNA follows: TGTGCCAGCAGGCAGGTGGCGGGAAACTATGGCTACACCTTC. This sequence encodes CASRQVAGNYGYTF.

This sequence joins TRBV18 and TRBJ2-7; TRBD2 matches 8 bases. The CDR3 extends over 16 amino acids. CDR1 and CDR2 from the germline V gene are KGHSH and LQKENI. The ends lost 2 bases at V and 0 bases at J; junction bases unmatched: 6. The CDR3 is CASSPTTSANSYEQYF. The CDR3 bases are TGTGCCAGCTCACCAACGACTAGCGCAAACTCCTACGAGCAGTACTTC.

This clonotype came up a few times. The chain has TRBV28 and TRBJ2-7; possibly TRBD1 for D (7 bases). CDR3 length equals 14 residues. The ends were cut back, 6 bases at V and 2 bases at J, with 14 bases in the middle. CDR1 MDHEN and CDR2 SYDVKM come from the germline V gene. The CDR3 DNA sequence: TGTGCCAGCAGCAGGGGGGACAGCACCTACGAGCAGTACGTC. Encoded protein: CASSRGDSTYEQYV.

The CDR3: CASSLWARGNEVEQYF. The DNA for the CDR3 is TGCGCCAGCAGCCTGTGGGCTCGGGGAAATGAAGTCGAGCAGTACTTC. The chain joins TRBV5-1 to TRBJ2-7; maybe TRBD2 (5 bases). Germline V lookup: CDR1 SGHRS, CDR2 YFSETQ. V was pared by 4 bases and J by 6 bases, with 23 bases between. This CDR3 comprises 16 residues.

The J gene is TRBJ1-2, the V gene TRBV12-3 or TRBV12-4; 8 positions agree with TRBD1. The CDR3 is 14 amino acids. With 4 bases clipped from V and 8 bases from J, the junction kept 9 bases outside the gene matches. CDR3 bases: TGTGCCAGCAGTTCCTGGACAGGGCGGGAAGGCTACACCTTC. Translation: CASSSWTGREGYTF.

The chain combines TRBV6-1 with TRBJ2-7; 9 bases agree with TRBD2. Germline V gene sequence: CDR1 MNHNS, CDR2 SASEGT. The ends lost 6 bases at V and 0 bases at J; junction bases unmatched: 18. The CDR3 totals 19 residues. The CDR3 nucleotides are TGTGCCAGCAGCATCGCCGGGACTAGCTCACACGATAGCTCCTACGAGCAGTACTTC. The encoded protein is CASSIAGTSSHDSSYEQYF.

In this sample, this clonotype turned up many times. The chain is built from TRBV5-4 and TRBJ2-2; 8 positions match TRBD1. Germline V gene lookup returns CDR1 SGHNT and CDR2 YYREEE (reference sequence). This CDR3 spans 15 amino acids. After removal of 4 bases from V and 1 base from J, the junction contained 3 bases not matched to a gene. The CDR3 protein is CASSAGTGNTGELFF. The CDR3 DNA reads TGTGCCAGCAGCGCCGGGACAGGGAACACCGGGGAGCTGTTTTTT.

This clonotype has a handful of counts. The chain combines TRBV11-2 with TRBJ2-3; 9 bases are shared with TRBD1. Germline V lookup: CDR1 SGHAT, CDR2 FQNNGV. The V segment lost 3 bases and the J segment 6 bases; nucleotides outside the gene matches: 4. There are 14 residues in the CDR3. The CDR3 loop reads CASSLTGGADTQYF. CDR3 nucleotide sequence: TGTGCCAGCAGCTTGACAGGGGGTGCTGATACGCAGTATTTT.

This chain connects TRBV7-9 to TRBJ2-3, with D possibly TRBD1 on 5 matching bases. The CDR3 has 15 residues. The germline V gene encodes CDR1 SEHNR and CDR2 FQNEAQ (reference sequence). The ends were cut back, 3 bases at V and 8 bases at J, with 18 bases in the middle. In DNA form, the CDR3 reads TGTGCCAGCAGCTTTCCGGCAGGGCCATCTCCTACGCAGTATTTT. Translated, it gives CASSFPAGPSPTQYF.

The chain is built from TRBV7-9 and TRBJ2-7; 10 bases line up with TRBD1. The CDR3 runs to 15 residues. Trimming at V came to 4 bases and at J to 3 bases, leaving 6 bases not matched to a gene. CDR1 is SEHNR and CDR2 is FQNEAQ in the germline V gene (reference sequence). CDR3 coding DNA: TGTGCCAGCAGCTCAAGACAGGGGGCAGGCTACGAGCAGTACTTC. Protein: CASSSRQGAGYEQYF.

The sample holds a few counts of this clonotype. In DNA form, the CDR3 reads TGTGCCAGCAGTTACTCCCCGGGATCGGATTCACCCCTCCACTTT. Protein product: CASSYSPGSDSPLHF. The V call is TRBV6-5, the J call TRBJ1-6; D ambiguous. Germline CDR1 reads MNHEY; CDR2 reads SVGAGI. The length of the CDR3 is 15 residues. Trimming cost V 0 bases and J 8 bases, with 11 bases left between them.

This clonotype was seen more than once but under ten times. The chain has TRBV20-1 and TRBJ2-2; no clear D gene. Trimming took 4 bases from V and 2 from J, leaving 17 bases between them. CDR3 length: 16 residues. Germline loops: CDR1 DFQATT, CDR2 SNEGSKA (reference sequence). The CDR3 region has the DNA TGCAGTGCTAAGGCCGATGTTGTGGCCAACACCGGGGAGCTGTTTTTT. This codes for CSAKADVVANTGELFF.

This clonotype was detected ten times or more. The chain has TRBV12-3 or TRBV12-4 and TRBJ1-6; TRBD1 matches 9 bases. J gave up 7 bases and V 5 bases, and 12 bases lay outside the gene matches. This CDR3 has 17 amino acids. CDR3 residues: CASSPSFLDRGNSPLHF. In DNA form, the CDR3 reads TGTGCCAGCAGTCCCTCATTCTTAGACAGGGGGAATTCACCCCTCCACTTT.

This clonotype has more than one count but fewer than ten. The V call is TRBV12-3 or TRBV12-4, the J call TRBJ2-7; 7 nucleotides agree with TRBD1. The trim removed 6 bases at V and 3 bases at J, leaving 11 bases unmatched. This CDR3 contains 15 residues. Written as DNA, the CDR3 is TGTGCCAGCAGCCATCCGGGACAGCTCCTCTACGAGCAGTACTTC. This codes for CASSHPGQLLYEQYF.

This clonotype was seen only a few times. DNA of the CDR3: TGTGCCAGCAGCTTTTATTACCTGGAGACCCAGTACTTC. Translating it yields CASSFYYLETQYF. The genes are TRBV5-4 and TRBJ2-5; D is ambiguous. The CDR3 is 13 amino acids. Germline assignment: CDR1 SGHNT and CDR2 YYREEE (reference sequence). V shed 2 bases and J shed 5 bases, with 10 bases lying between them.

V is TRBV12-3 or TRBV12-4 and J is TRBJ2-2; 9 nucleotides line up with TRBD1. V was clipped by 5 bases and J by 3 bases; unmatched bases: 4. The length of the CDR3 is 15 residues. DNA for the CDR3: TGTGCCAGCAGTCCCTGGACAGGGGACACCGGGGAGCTGTTTTTT. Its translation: CASSPWTGDTGELFF.

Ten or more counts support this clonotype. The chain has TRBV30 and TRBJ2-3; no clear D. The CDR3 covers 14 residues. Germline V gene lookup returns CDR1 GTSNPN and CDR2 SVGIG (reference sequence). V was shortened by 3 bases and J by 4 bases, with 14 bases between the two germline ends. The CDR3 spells CAWRWSEVADTQYF. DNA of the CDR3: TGTGCCTGGAGATGGAGTGAGGTGGCAGATACGCAGTATTTT.

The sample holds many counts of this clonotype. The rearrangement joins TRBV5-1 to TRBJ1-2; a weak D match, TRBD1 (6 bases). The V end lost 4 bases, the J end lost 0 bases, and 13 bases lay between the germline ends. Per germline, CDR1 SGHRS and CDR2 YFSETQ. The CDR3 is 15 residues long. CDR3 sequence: CASSIQGQANYGYTF. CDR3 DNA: TGCGCCAGCAGCATCCAGGGACAAGCTAACTATGGCTACACCTTC.

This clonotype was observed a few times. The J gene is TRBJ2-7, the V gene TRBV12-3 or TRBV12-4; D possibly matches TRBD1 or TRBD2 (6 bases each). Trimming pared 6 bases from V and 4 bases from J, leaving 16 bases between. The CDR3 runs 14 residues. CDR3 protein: CASSPLKGGYEQYF. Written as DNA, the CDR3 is TGTGCCAGCAGCCCCCTTAAGGGGGGTTACGAGCAGTACTTC.

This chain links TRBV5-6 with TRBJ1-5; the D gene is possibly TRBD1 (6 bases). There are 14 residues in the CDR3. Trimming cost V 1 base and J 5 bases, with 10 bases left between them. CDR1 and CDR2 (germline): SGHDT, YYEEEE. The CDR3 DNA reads TGTGCCAGCAGCTTGTTGACAGGAGATCAGCCCCAGCATTTT. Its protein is CASSLLTGDQPQHF.

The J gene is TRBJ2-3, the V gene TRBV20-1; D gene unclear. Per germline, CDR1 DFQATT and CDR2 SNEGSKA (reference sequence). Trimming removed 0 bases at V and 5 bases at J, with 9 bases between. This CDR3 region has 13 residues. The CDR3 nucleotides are TGCAGTGCTAGAGAAGGGAATGAAGATACGCAGTATTTT. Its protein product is CSAREGNEDTQYF.

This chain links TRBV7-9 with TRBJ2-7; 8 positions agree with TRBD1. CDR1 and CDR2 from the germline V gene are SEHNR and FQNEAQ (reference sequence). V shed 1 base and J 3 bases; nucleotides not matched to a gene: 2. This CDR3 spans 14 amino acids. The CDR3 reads CASSLVGQGYEQYF. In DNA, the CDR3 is TGTGCCAGCAGCTTAGTTGGACAGGGCTACGAGCAGTACTTC.